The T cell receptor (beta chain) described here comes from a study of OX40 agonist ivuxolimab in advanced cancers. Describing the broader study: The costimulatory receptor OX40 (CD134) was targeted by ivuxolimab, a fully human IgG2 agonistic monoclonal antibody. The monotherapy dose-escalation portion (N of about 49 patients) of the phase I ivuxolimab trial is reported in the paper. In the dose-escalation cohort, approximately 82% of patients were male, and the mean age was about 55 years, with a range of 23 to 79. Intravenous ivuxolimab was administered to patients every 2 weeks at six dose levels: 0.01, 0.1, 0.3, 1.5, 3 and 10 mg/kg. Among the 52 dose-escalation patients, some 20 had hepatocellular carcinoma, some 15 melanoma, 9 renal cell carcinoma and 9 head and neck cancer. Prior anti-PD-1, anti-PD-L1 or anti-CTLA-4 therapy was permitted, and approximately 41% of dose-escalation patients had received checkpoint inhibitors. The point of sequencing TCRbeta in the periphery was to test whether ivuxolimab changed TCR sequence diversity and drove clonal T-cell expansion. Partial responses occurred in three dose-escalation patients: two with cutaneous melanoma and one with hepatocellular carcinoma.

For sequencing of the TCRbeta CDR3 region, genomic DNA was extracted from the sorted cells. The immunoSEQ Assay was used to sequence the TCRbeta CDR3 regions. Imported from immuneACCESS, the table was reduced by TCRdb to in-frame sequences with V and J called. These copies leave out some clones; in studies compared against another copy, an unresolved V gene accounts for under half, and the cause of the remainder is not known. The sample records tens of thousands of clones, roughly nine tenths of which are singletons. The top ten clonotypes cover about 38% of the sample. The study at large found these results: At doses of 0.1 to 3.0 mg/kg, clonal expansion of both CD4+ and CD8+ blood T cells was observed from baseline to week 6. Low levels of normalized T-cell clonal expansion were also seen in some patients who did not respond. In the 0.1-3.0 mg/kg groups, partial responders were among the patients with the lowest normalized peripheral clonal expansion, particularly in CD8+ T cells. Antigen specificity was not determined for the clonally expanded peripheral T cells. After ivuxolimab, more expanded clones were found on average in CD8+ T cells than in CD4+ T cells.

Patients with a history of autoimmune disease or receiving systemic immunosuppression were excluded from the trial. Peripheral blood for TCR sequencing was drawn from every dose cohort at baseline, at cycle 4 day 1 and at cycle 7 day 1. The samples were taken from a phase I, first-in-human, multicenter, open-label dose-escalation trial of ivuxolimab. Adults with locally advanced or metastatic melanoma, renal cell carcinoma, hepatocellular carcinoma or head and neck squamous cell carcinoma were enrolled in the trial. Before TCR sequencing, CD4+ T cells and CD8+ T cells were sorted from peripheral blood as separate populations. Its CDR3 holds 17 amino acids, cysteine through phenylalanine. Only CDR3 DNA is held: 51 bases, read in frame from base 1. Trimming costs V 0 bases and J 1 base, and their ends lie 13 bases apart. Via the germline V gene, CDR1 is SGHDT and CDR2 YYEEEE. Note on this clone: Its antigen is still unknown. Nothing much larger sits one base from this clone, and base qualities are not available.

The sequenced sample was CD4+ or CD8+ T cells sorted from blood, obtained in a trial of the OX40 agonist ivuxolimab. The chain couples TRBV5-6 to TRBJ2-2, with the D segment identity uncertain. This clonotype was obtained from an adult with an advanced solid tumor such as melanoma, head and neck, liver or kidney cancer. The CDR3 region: CASSLAVGILNTGELFF. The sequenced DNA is TGTGCCAGCAGCTTGGCCGTCGGCATACTGAACACCGGGGAGCTGTTTTTT.